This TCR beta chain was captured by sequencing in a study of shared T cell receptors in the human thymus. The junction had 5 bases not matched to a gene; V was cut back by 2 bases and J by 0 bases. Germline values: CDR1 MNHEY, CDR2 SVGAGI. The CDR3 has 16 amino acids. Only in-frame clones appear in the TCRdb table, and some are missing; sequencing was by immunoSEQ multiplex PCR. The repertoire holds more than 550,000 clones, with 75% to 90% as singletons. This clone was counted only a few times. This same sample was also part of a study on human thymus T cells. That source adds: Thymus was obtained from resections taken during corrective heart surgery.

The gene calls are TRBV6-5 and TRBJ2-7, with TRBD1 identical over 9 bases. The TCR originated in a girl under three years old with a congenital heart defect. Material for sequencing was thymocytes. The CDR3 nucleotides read TGTGCCAGCAGTTACGGGGGGACAGGGAGCTCCTACGAGCAGTACTTC. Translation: CASSYGGTGSSYEQYF.